The 21 T cell receptor beta chains listed next were all sequenced from one sample in a study of CD8+CD57+ T cells in acquired aplastic anemia. Sequenced patients had shown CD8+CD57+ cell expansion by flow cytometry. Using genomic DNA as the template, TCR beta VDJ and CDR3 profiling was carried out. TCRdb independently ran MiXCR on the reads; one entry per CDR3 protein. This sample yields more than 250,000 distinct CDR3 sequences, of which approximately 80% are seen a single time; 40% to 55% belongs to the top ten. Sequenced: sorted CD4+, CD8+, or CD8+CD57+ T cells (not recorded which) from PBMCs. These TCRs come from a human donor with aplastic anemia.

The chain joins TRBV5-4 to TRBJ2-5, with 9 bases that match TRBD2. The CDR3 consists of 14 residues. In germline, CDR1 is SGHNT, CDR2 YYREEE (reference sequence). V shed 2 bases, J shed 4 bases, and the junction held 3 bases outside the gene matches. For the CDR3, the DNA is TGTGCCAGCAGCTTTACTAGCGGGTCAGAGACCCAGTACTTC. It is translated as CASSFTSGSETQYF.

This chain joins TRBV7-2 and TRBJ1-6; 7 nucleotides align to TRBD1. The CDR3 loop spans 16 amino acids. Trimming cost V 2 bases and J 4 bases; bases outside gene matches: 5. CDR1 is SGHTA, CDR2 FQGNSA, per germline. In DNA form, the CDR3 reads TGTGCCAGCAGCTTAAGACAGGGTTGTTATAATTCACCCCTCCACTTT. As protein: CASSLRQGCYNSPLHF.

This chain joins TRBV7-2 and TRBJ1-1, with a possible D match to TRBD1 (6 bases). CDR1 and CDR2 (germline): SGHTA, FQGNSA. Trimming took off 1 base at V and 11 bases at J, with 20 bases between the two ends. The CDR3 consists of 15 residues. The CDR3 region has the DNA TGTGCCAGCAGCTTAGAGCTGACAGGCAACACGCAGGCTTTCTTT. This gives the protein CASSLELTGNTQAFF.

J is TRBJ2-1 and V is TRBV10-3; 8 nucleotides line up with TRBD1. From germline, CDR1 is ENHRY and CDR2 SYGVKD. V gave up 6 bases and J gave up 4 bases; unmatched junction bases: 8. The CDR3 loop spans 15 amino acids. The CDR3 DNA follows: TGTGCCATCAGGGCTACCGGACAGGGATACAATGAGCAGTTCTTC. It translates to CAIRATGQGYNEQFF.

Comment on this clonotype: One junction end does not reproduce the germline sequence, and a read error may be involved. The V and J genes are TRBV11-3 and TRBJ1-1; 7 bases match TRBD1. This CDR3 is 15 amino acids long. Looked up from germline, CDR1 is SGHNT and CDR2 is YENEEA. CDR3 coding DNA: TGTGCCAGCAGCTTAGATCTGACAGGGAGCTCTGACCCTCTCTTT. Translated: CASSLDLTGSSDPLF.

The V and J genes are TRBV15 and TRBJ2-7; D possibly corresponds to TRBD1 (7 bases). Germline V CDR1 and CDR2: LNHNV, YYDKDF (reference sequence). V shed 7 bases and J shed 5 bases, with 18 bases lying between them. The CDR3 has 14 amino acids. CDR3 protein: CATNFTGEEDEQYF. DNA of the CDR3: TGTGCCACCAACTTCACAGGGGAGGAAGACGAGCAGTACTTC.

This clonotype was picked up one time. The CDR3 carries no conserved terminal phenylalanine or tryptophan, so it likely arises from a read error. The limits of the CDR3 on the DNA are not certain, so only TCRdb's listed CDR3 is given. The chain carries TRBV9 and TRBJ2-1. Per germline, CDR1 SGDLS and CDR2 YYNGEE. A total of 13 residues make up the CDR3, ends included. CDR3 amino acids: CASSVRGIEGAVV.

The chain employs TRBV7-2 and TRBJ2-5; D unclear. The J call may be incorrect, as the DNA end agrees better with TRBJ2-1. CDR1 SGHTA and CDR2 FQGNSA come from the germline V gene. The CDR3 length is 16 residues. The CDR3 sequence: CASSLAGSRDTQDQFF. The CDR3 nucleotides read TGTGCCAGCAGCTTAGCGGGAAGTCGCGATACGCAGGATCAGTTCTTC.

This chain joins TRBV7-8 and TRBJ1-6; D remains unclear. The CDR3 runs to 15 residues. The ends were cut back, 5 bases at V and 16 bases at J, with 24 bases in the middle. The germline V gene has CDR1 SGHVS and CDR2 FQNEAQ. CDR3 in DNA: TGTGCCAGCAGCCAAGTGGGCAGTCCCGCATCACAGCTCCACTTT. This translates into CASSQVGSPASQLHF. Using reference TRBV7-8 and TRBJ1-6 for the parts outside the CDR3, the full variable domain is GAGVSQSPRYKVAKRGQDVALRCDPISGHVSLFWYQQALGQGPEFLTYFQNEAQLDKSGLPSDRFFAERPEGSVSTLKIQRTQQEDSAVYLCASSQVGSPASQLHFGNGTRLTVT.

V usage is TRBV29-1 and J usage is TRBJ2-1; D gene uncertain. The CDR3 is 12 residues long. V shed 6 bases and J shed 8 bases, with 14 bases lying between them. CDR1 SQVTM and CDR2 ANQGSEA come from the germline V gene. The CDR3 DNA sequence: TGCAGCGTGAACGTTGGAACGTATGAGCAGTTCTTC. As protein: CSVNVGTYEQFF.

Details on this clonotype: Its ends do not fully match the called genes, so a read error is possible. This chain links TRBV7-9 with TRBJ2-3; D is ambiguous. Germline CDR1 is SEHNR and CDR2 is FQNEAQ (reference sequence). CDR3 length: 14 amino acids. CDR3 in amino acids: CASSLDPDRATQSF. CDR3 nucleotide sequence: TGTGCCAGCAGCTTAGATCCAGACCGCGCTACGCAGTCTTTT.

V is TRBV11-3 and J is TRBJ1-1, with a tentative D call TRBD1 (5 bases). CDR1 is SGHNT and CDR2 is YENEEA in the germline V gene. Trimming cost V 0 bases and J 5 bases, with 16 bases left between them. CDR3 length: 16 amino acids. The CDR3: CASSLDLTVGGTEAFF. The CDR3 coding sequence is TGTGCCAGCAGCTTAGATCTGACAGTGGGGGGAACTGAAGCTTTCTTT.

Comments on this clonotype: In this CDR3 the conserved last residue, phenylalanine or tryptophan, is missing, so a read error is likely. The DNA is left out, because the CDR3 cannot be placed on it with certainty; the CDR3 is given as TCRdb lists it. The chain is built from TRBV2 and TRBJ1-2; no check of the table's D call, TRBD1, against the DNA was made. Germline CDR1 is SNHLY and CDR2 is FYNNEI. 15 amino acids form the CDR3, both terminal residues included. This chain's CDR3 is CASSDGGVAEAFFGQ.

This clonotype was found a few times. The V and J genes are TRBV10-3 and TRBJ2-6; D possibly matches TRBD1 or TRBD2 (5 bases each). The CDR3 sequence is 18 residues long. V lost 0 bases and J lost 4, with 16 bases in between. Germline V gene data show CDR1 as ENHRY and CDR2 as SYGVKD. The CDR3: CAISESDTEGTGANVLTF. The CDR3 DNA follows: TGTGCCATCAGTGAGTCAGACACGGAAGGGACCGGGGCCAACGTCCTGACTTTC.

Concerning this clonotype: At one end, the junction sequence differs from germline, possibly due to a read error. CDR3 sequence reads: CASSLATEYSNQPQHF. The CDR3 region has the DNA TGCGCCAGCAGCCTCGCTACCGAGTATAGCAATCAGCCCCAGCATTTT. V usage is TRBV5-8 and J usage is TRBJ1-5; D is unresolved. Germline V gives CDR1 SGHTS, CDR2 YDEGEE. The CDR3 covers 16 residues.

Turning to this clonotype: The final CDR3 position lacks the conserved phenylalanine or tryptophan, pointing to a likely read error. The chain uses TRBV11-1 and TRBJ1-5; no clear D. Germline V gene data show CDR1 as SGHAT and CDR2 as FQDESV (reference sequence). The CDR3 is 14 residues long. CDR3 in amino acids: CASSVDYSDQPQHL. The CDR3 bases are TGTGCCAGCAGCGTAGATTATAGCGATCAGCCCCAGCATCTT.

Details on this clonotype: One end of the junction varies from germline; a read error may be responsible. The chain couples TRBV11-3 to TRBJ2-6; a weak D match, TRBD1 (6 bases). The CDR3 is made up of 17 amino acids. CDR1 SGHNT and CDR2 YENEEA come from the germline V gene. The CDR3 sequence is CASTLDRTASGANVLTF. The CDR3 DNA sequence: TGTGCCAGCACCTTAGATCGGACAGCCTCTGGGGCCAACGTCCTGACTTTC. Looking up the rest from reference TRBV11-3 and TRBJ2-6 gives the full variable domain: EAGVVQSPRYKIIEKKQPVAFWCNPISGHNTLYWYLQNLGQGPELLIRYENEEAVDDSQLPKDRFSAERLKGVDSTLKIQPAELGDSAVYLCASTLDRTASGANVLTFGAGSRLTVL.

On this clonotype: With a much larger clone just one base away, this may be a read error. This chain uses TRBV7-9 with TRBJ2-3; a possible D gene is TRBD2 (5 bases). The germline CDR1 and CDR2 sequences are SEHNR and FQNEAQ (reference sequence). CDR3 size: 14 residues. CDR3 DNA: TGTGCCAGCAGCTTAGTACCCGGGGAGCTGTTTTTGGAATTT. Its translation is CASSLVPGELFLEF. Full variable domain (rest looked up from reference TRBV7-9 and TRBJ2-3): DTGVSQNPRHKITKRGQNVTFRCDPISEHNRLYWYRQTLGQGPEFLTYFQNEAQLEKSRLLSDRFSAERPKGSFSTLEIQRTEQGDSAMYLCASSLVPGELFLEFGPGTRLTVL.

This clonotype occurred once. Lacking the conserved final phenylalanine or tryptophan, this CDR3 likely reflects a read error. No DNA is shown, since the ends of the CDR3 on it are uncertain; the CDR3 is the one TCRdb lists. The chain combines TRBV7-4 with TRBJ2-5; the table's D call, TRBD1, was not checked against the DNA. Including both end residues, the CDR3 is 12 amino acids long. The germline CDR1 and CDR2 sequences are SGHVT and SQSDAQ. The CDR3 is CASSVLGGLAQA.

The gene calls are TRBV7-9 and TRBJ1-2; 9 nucleotides match TRBD1. Germline V gene data show CDR1 as SEHNR and CDR2 as FQNEAQ (reference sequence). The length of the CDR3 is 15 residues. V shed 4 bases and J 5 bases; nucleotides not matched to a gene: 8. DNA of the CDR3: TGTGCCAGCAGCTGGGGACAGGGCGCAGAGTATGGCTACACCTTC. Amino acids: CASSWGQGAEYGYTF.

As regards this clonotype: The junction shows a germline mismatch at one end, possibly a read error. The chain couples TRBV15 to TRBJ2-1, with D unresolved. This CDR3 comprises 14 residues. Germline CDR1 reads LNHNV; CDR2 reads YYDKDF (reference sequence). The CDR3 DNA is TGTGCCACGAGCAGAGGAAGCGAGCAAGATAAGCAGTTCTTC. This sequence encodes CATSRGSEQDKQFF.